The 13 T cell receptor beta chains listed next were all sequenced from one sample in a study of T cells in Graves' hyperthyroidism and ophthalmopathy. Authors of the study amplified TCR beta CDR3 regions from RNA transcripts. First-round RT-PCR with HTBI primers amplified the TCR CDR3 region. Each CDR3 protein is one row after TCRdb ran MiXCR on the multiplex PCR reads. Among approximately 600,000 distinct CDR3 sequences listed, under 25% were seen once. The sequencing input was blood. These receptors came from a man in his thirties or forties with Graves' ophthalmopathy.

In this sample, this clonotype turned up many times. The rearrangement links TRBV2 to TRBJ2-5; a possible D gene is TRBD2 (5 bases). Trimming removed 7 bases from V and 4 bases from J, with 13 bases in between. The CDR3 runs to 13 residues. CDR1 is SNHLY and CDR2 is FYNNEI in the germline V gene. The CDR3 DNA reads as TGTGCCAGCACCGAGTCTGCGGGAGAGACCCAGTACTTC. Amino acid sequence: CASTESAGETQYF.

The V gene is TRBV29-1, the J gene TRBJ2-1; the D call may be TRBD1 or TRBD2 (5 bases each). V was shortened by 5 bases and J by 5 bases, with 10 bases between the two germline ends. Per the germline V gene, CDR1 is SQVTM and CDR2 is ANQGSEA. This CDR3 has 12 residues. The DNA of the CDR3 is TGCAGCGTTTACCGGGACCACAATGAGCAGTTCTTC. This codes for CSVYRDHNEQFF.

This chain links TRBV4-3 with TRBJ1-5; 8 nucleotides agree with TRBD1. The V segment lost 3 bases and the J segment 7 bases; nucleotides outside the gene matches: 5. There are 14 residues in the CDR3. Germline V gene data show CDR1 as LGHNA and CDR2 as YSLEER. This chain's CDR3 is CASSHGQGGQPQHF. The CDR3 region has the DNA TGCGCCAGCAGCCACGGACAGGGAGGACAGCCCCAGCATTTT.

Points on this clonotype: A much larger clone lies one base from this, so it may be a read error. V gene TRBV7-2 combines with J gene TRBJ2-1; 13 positions match TRBD2. The CDR3 has 15 amino acids. V lost 3 bases to trimming and J lost 9 bases; unmatched junction nucleotides: 5. The germline gives CDR1 SGHTA, CDR2 FQGNSA. In DNA form, the CDR3 reads TGTGCCAGCAGCTTGGGGACTAGCGGGAATGTTGAGCAGTTCTTC. It encodes CASSLGTSGNVEQFF.

This clonotype came up many times. The chain uses TRBV5-1 and TRBJ1-1; D call uncertain. CDR1 and CDR2 (germline): SGHRS, YFSETQ. Trimming took 0 bases from V and 4 from J, leaving 10 bases between them. The CDR3 contains 14 residues. The CDR3 sequence: CASSLVGVGTEAFF. In DNA, the CDR3 is TGCGCCAGCAGCTTGGTCGGGGTGGGCACTGAAGCTTTCTTT.

This clonotype was picked up a small number of times. The chain recombines TRBV24-1 with TRBJ2-5; 10 nucleotides line up with TRBD1. CDR1 is KGHDR and CDR2 is SFDVKD in the germline V gene. With 3 bases clipped from V and 2 bases from J, the junction kept 8 bases outside the gene matches. The CDR3 totals 17 residues. CDR3 region: CATSDPGGQGLQETQYF. CDR3 nucleotide sequence: TGTGCCACCAGTGATCCCGGGGGACAGGGGCTTCAAGAGACCCAGTACTTC.

About this clonotype: Possible read error: a much larger clone is one base away. J is TRBJ1-3 and V is TRBV12-3 or TRBV12-4; D remains unclear. CDR3 length equals 12 residues. V was pared by 8 bases and J by 0 bases, with 5 bases between. The CDR3 DNA reads TGTGCCAGCGAGAACTCTGGAAACACCATATATTTT. It encodes CASENSGNTIYF.

This clonotype was counted once. The chain joins TRBV18 to TRBJ1-5; D is ambiguous. Germline V gene sequence: CDR1 KGHSH, CDR2 LQKENI. The CDR3 sequence is 18 residues long. V lost 5 bases, J lost 8 bases, and 28 bases lay in between. The CDR3 nucleotides read TGTGCCAGCTCATCTTATGACACGAGATCGAGGGCGTGGGAGCCCCAGCATTTT. Protein product: CASSSYDTRSRAWEPQHF.

This sequence joins TRBV4-3 and TRBJ2-7; no clear D. CDR1 is LGHNA and CDR2 is YSLEER in the germline V gene. The CDR3 spans 15 residues. V lost 0 bases, J lost 6 bases, and 15 bases lay in between. The CDR3 loop is CASSQDPKAYGEQYF. The CDR3 coding sequence is TGCGCCAGCAGCCAAGACCCGAAAGCCTACGGCGAGCAGTACTTC.

This clonotype was counted a single time. The chain joins TRBV15 to TRBJ2-2, with 8 bases aligning to TRBD1. Germline V gene sequence: CDR1 LNHNV, CDR2 YYDKDF (reference sequence). Germline trimming cut 0 bases from V and 4 bases from J; bases unmatched to any gene: 4. This CDR3 comprises 16 residues. The CDR3 DNA reads TGTGCCACCAGCAGAGAACAGGGGGGTATCACCGGGGAGCTGTTTTTT. Its translation is CATSREQGGITGELFF.

This clonotype was picked up a small number of times. The chain recombines TRBV12-3 or TRBV12-4 with TRBJ2-2; no reliable D call. The CDR3 contains 12 residues. V lost 3 bases, J lost 6 bases, and 5 bases lay in between. The CDR3, as DNA: TGTGCCAGCAGTTTGCCAGCCGGGGAGCTGTTTTTT. Translating gives CASSLPAGELFF.

V and J are TRBV9 and TRBJ2-1, with 7 bases identical to TRBD2. V lost 0 bases to trimming and J lost 2 bases; unmatched junction nucleotides: 8. The germline V gene has CDR1 SGDLS and CDR2 YYNGEE. The CDR3 length is 17 residues. This CDR3 is CASSVGGGGVTYNEQFF. Here the CDR3 DNA reads TGTGCCAGCAGCGTAGGGGGTGGGGGGGTGACCTACAATGAGCAGTTCTTC.

The sample holds many counts of this clonotype. The V call is TRBV28, the J call TRBJ1-2; 10 bases agree with TRBD1. With V trimmed by 3 bases and J by 2 bases, 6 bases remained unmatched. The CDR3 loop spans 16 amino acids. CDR1 is MDHEN, CDR2 SYDVKM, per germline. CDR3 DNA sequence: TGTGCCAGCAGTTTGCGGCGACAGGGGGCCAACTATGGCTACACCTTC. Residues: CASSLRRQGANYGYTF.